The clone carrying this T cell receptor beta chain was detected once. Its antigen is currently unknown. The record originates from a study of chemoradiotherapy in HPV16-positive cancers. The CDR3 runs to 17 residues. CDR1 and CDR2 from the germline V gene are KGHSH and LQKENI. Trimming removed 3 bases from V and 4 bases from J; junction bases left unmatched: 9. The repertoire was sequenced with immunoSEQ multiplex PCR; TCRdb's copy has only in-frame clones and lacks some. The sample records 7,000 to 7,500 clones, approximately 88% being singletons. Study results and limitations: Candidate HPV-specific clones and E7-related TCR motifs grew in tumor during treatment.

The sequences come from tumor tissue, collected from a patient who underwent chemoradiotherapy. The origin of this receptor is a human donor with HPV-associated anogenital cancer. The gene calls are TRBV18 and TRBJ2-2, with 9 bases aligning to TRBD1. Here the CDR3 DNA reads TGTGCCAGCTCACCTAAGGGACAGGGTGAGACCACCGGGGAGCTGTTTTTT. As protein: CASSPKGQGETTGELFF. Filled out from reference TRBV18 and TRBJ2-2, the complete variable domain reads NAGVMQNPRHLVRRRGQEARLRCSPMKGHSHVYWYRQLPEEGLKFMVYLQKENIIDESGMPKERFSAEFPKEGPSILRIQQVVRGDSAAYFCASSPKGQGETTGELFFGEGSRLTVL.